Below, 30 T cell receptor beta chains from the same sample are listed, as sequenced in a study of Ad26.COV2.S vaccination and SARS-CoV-2 variants. Treatment of the sample: around 19 received Ad26.COV2.S at low or high dose, single or two shots; about 5 received placebo; per-sample allocation not given. It was on day 63 after the first vaccine or placebo injection that samples were taken. This table comes from immunoSEQ multiplex PCR, and its TCRdb copy is limited to in-frame clones, with some not included. The profile shows approximately 400,000 clones, about four fifths of them singletons. This specimen consisted of peripheral blood, obtained in a trial of Ad26.COV2.S vaccine versus placebo. Receptors were obtained from a person aged 18-60 years who received the Ad26.COV2.S COVID-19 vaccine or a placebo.

The CDR3 nucleotides read TGTGCCAGCAGCCTGGGACTAGCGGGAGGTATCGGGGAGCTGTTTTTT. Protein product: CASSLGLAGGIGELFF. The rearrangement joins TRBV7-2 to TRBJ2-2; 15 bases agree with TRBD2. With V trimmed by 5 bases and J by 7 bases, 5 bases remained unmatched. Germline values: CDR1 SGHTA, CDR2 FQGNSA. CDR3 size: 16 residues.

V usage is TRBV24-1 and J usage is TRBJ2-2; 15 nucleotides line up with TRBD2. This CDR3 comprises 16 residues. Germline-derived CDR1 and CDR2 are KGHDR and SFDVKD. V trimming: 9 bases; J trimming: 4 bases; junction bases outside the gene matches: 5. This CDR3 is CATAGLAGGTTGELFF. CDR3 coding DNA: TGTGCCACCGCGGGACTAGCGGGAGGTACCACCGGGGAGCTGTTTTTT.

The V gene is TRBV7-9, the J gene TRBJ1-1; no clear D gene. Germline V gene sequence: CDR1 SEHNR, CDR2 FQNEAQ (reference sequence). With 2 bases removed from V and 2 bases from J, the gap between germline ends came to 12 bases. This CDR3 contains 15 residues. CDR3 DNA sequence: TGTGCCAGCAGCTTAACGTTGGGCGGAAACACTGAAGCTTTCTTT. Translating gives CASSLTLGGNTEAFF.

Comment on this clone: Different DNA sequences within this sample yield the same CDR3. V is TRBV11-3 and J is TRBJ1-1; D is unresolved. This CDR3 region has 12 residues. Per germline, CDR1 SGHNT and CDR2 YENEEA. Trimming cost V 5 bases and J 1 base, with 5 bases left between them. The CDR3 here is CASSRGNTEAFF. CDR3 sequence (DNA): TGTGCCAGCAGCCGTGGGAACACTGAAGCTTTCTTT.

This rearrangement joins TRBV6-2 or TRBV6-3 to TRBJ1-2; D not resolved. Germline V gene lookup returns CDR1 MNHEY and CDR2 SVGEGT. There are 13 residues in the CDR3. V lost 4 bases and J 1 base, leaving 7 bases between the germline ends. CDR3 sequence: CASSSGINYGYTF. CDR3 nucleotides: TGTGCCAGCAGTTCGGGGATTAACTATGGCTACACCTTC.

The chain has TRBV5-6 and TRBJ2-3; TRBD2 agrees at 7 bases. The V gene end was trimmed by 4 bases and the J gene end by 2 bases; junction bases not matched to a gene: 10. CDR3 length equals 16 residues. CDR1 and CDR2 (germline): SGHDT, YYEEEE. CDR3 protein: CASSPQPGLLTDTQYF. In DNA, the CDR3 is TGTGCCAGCAGCCCGCAACCGGGACTACTCACAGATACGCAGTATTTT.

The chain carries TRBV7-3 and TRBJ2-1, with 7 bases fitting TRBD2. Germline CDR1 and CDR2: SGHTA and FQGTGA. V lost 4 bases, J lost 8 bases, and 8 bases stayed unmatched. The CDR3 runs to 14 residues. CDR3 DNA: TGTGCCAGCAGCTCCCGGACTAGAGACGATGAGCAGTTCTTC. Its translation is CASSSRTRDDEQFF. Full variable domain (rest looked up from reference TRBV7-3 and TRBJ2-1): GAGVSQTPSNKVTEKGKYVELRCDPISGHTALYWYRQSLGQGPEFLIYFQGTGAADDSGLPNDRFFAVRPEGSVSTLKIQRTERGDSAVYLCASSSRTRDDEQFFGPGTRLTVL.

A single count supports this clone. The chain recombines TRBV11-1 with TRBJ1-5; D is possibly TRBD1 (6 bases). V shed 2 bases and J shed 5 bases, with 13 bases lying between them. The CDR3 length is 15 residues. From germline, CDR1 is SGHAT and CDR2 FQDESV (reference sequence). Here the CDR3 DNA reads TGTGCCAGCAGCTTAAGCCCCAGGGGAGATCAGCCCCAGCATTTT. The encoded protein is CASSLSPRGDQPQHF.

This clone was seen a few times. The CDR3 loop reads CASSSTGPTVDEKLFF. In nucleotides, the CDR3 is TGTGCCAGCTCGTCTACCGGGCCAACAGTGGATGAAAAACTGTTTTTT. The chain recombines TRBV18 with TRBJ1-4; D ambiguous. The CDR3 extends over 16 amino acids. V dropped 6 bases and J dropped 6 bases, with 20 bases sitting between them. Germline V gene lookup returns CDR1 KGHSH and CDR2 LQKENI.

This chain connects TRBV27 to TRBJ2-7; D is undetermined. The germline V gene has CDR1 MNHEY and CDR2 SMNVEV (reference sequence). Between the trimmed V and J ends, which lost 2 bases and 2 bases, there was a span of 7 bases. The CDR3 runs to 13 residues. The CDR3 here is CASSLLGTYEQYF. Written as DNA, the CDR3 is TGTGCCAGCAGTTTACTGGGAACCTACGAGCAGTACTTC.

J is TRBJ2-1 and V is TRBV19; D may be TRBD1 or TRBD2 (7 bases each). Germline V CDR1 and CDR2: LNHDA, SQIVND (reference sequence). Deletions cut 6 bases from V and 5 bases from J, with 17 bases between. The length of the CDR3 is 15 residues. The CDR3 DNA follows: TGTGCCAGTAGCAAAGACAGGGAGGGTCACAATGAGCAGTTCTTC. This encodes CASSKDREGHNEQFF.

The rearrangement joins TRBV12-3 or TRBV12-4 to TRBJ1-1, with unresolved D. The CDR3 is 12 residues long. V dropped 3 bases and J dropped 4 bases, with 6 bases sitting between them. CDR3 amino acids: CASSLSGTEAFF. Written as DNA, the CDR3 is TGTGCCAGCAGTTTGAGTGGCACTGAAGCTTTCTTT.

This chain links TRBV14 with TRBJ2-7, with D hard to call. The V gene's germline CDR1 is SGHDN and CDR2 FVKESK. Deletions cut 1 base from V and 3 bases from J, with 7 bases between. This CDR3 is built from 13 residues. The CDR3 nucleotides read TGTGCCAGCAGCCAAGGGCAGATCTACGAGCAGTACTTC. The encoded protein is CASSQGQIYEQYF.

V usage is TRBV7-2 and J usage is TRBJ1-4; TRBD1 aligns across 9 bases. CDR3 length equals 14 residues. The V and J ends lost 5 bases and 7 bases, in that order; junction bases with no gene match: 5. Per the germline V gene, CDR1 is SGHTA and CDR2 is FQGNSA. CDR3 bases: TGTGCCAGCAGCCGGGACAGGGTTTTTGAAAAACTGTTTTTT. Translation gives CASSRDRVFEKLFF.

This rearrangement joins TRBV5-5 to TRBJ2-4, with D perhaps matching TRBD2 (6 bases). The CDR3 has 13 residues. V gave up 4 bases and J gave up 8 bases, with 13 bases separating them. CDR1 and CDR2 (germline): SGHKS, YYEKEE (reference sequence). The CDR3 here is CASSRRDVDIQYF. In DNA form, the CDR3 reads TGTGCCAGCAGCCGGCGGGACGTAGACATTCAGTACTTC. The full variable domain, rest sourced from reference TRBV5-5 and TRBJ2-4, is DAGVTQSPTHLIKTRGQQVTLRCSPISGHKSVSWYQQVLGQGPQFIFQYYEKEERGRGNFPDRFSARQFPNYSSELNVNALLLGDSALYLCASSRRDVDIQYFGAGTRLSVL.

The rearrangement joins TRBV19 to TRBJ1-3; D perhaps matches TRBD1 (5 bases). This CDR3 has 15 amino acids. Between the trimmed V and J ends, which lost 5 bases and 4 bases, there was a span of 15 bases. CDR1 is LNHDA and CDR2 is SQIVND in the germline V gene (reference sequence). The CDR3 coding sequence is TGTGCCAGTAGTTCCAGGCAGGGATCCGGAAACACCATATATTTT. Translated, it gives CASSSRQGSGNTIYF.

There are many counts of this clone. The rearrangement links TRBV6-1 to TRBJ2-3; 8 bases are a match to TRBD1. V was clipped by 2 bases and J by 1 base; unmatched bases: 5. The CDR3 contains 16 residues. Germline V CDR1 and CDR2: MNHNS, SASEGT. The CDR3 DNA follows: TGTGCCAGCAGTGAACCCTCGGGACAGGGCACAGATACGCAGTATTTT. This codes for CASSEPSGQGTDTQYF.

This chain joins TRBV4-3 and TRBJ2-3; TRBD1 might be the D (5 bases). With 1 base removed from V and 1 base from J, the gap between germline ends came to 9 bases. CDR1 is LGHNA, CDR2 YSLEER, per germline. This CDR3 contains 15 residues. CDR3 nucleotides: TGCGCCAGCAGCCAAGGGGTAGGGGGCACAGATACGCAGTATTTT. Translation: CASSQGVGGTDTQYF.

The rearrangement joins TRBV7-9 to TRBJ1-2; no firm D call. V dropped 3 bases and J dropped 4 bases, with 9 bases sitting between them. CDR1 and CDR2 (germline): SEHNR, FQNEAQ (reference sequence). CDR3 size: 13 residues. The CDR3 loop reads CASSFGGPYGYTF. CDR3 in DNA: TGTGCCAGCAGCTTTGGCGGGCCCTATGGCTACACCTTC.

The genes are TRBV29-1 and TRBJ2-1, with D perhaps given as TRBD1 or TRBD2 (5 bases each). The V gene lost 7 bases and the J gene lost 8 bases, with 21 bases spanning the gap. The CDR3 spans 14 residues. In germline, CDR1 is SQVTM, CDR2 ANQGSEA. The CDR3 is CSALKVGGGHEQFF. The DNA for the CDR3 is TGCAGCGCCTTGAAAGTCGGTGGGGGTCATGAGCAGTTCTTC.

This clone has only one observation. Other DNA variants within this sample encode the same CDR3. The chain joins TRBV4-1 to TRBJ2-7, with 7 positions matching TRBD1. Trimming took 4 bases from V and 1 from J; bases not matched to a gene: 4. In germline, CDR1 is MGHRA, CDR2 YSYEKL. The CDR3 loop spans 14 amino acids. The CDR3 DNA follows: TGCGCCAGCAGCCTGACAGGGACATCCTACGAGCAGTACTTC. It specifies CASSLTGTSYEQYF.

This clone occurred a few times. The chain is built from TRBV3-1 (or the pseudogene TRBV3-2) and TRBJ2-3; 10 nucleotides line up with TRBD2. The CDR3 is made up of 17 amino acids. Trimming removed 1 base from V and 6 bases from J; junction bases left unmatched: 10. In germline, CDR1 is LGHDT, CDR2 YNNKEL (reference sequence). The CDR3 here is CASSQAAASGSSDTQYF. CDR3 DNA: TGTGCCAGCAGCCAAGCCGCAGCTAGCGGGAGCTCGGATACGCAGTATTTT.

The rearrangement joins TRBV11-3 to TRBJ2-1; 14 bases match TRBD2. Trimming removed 4 bases from V and 5 bases from J; junction bases left unmatched: 1. CDR1 and CDR2 from the germline V gene are SGHNT and YENEEA. The CDR3 runs 15 residues. CDR3 coding DNA: TGTGCCAGCAGCTGGACTAGCGGGAGGAACAATGAGCAGTTCTTC. It yields the protein CASSWTSGRNNEQFF.

The V and J genes are TRBV29-1 and TRBJ1-1; a weak D match, TRBD1 (6 bases). This CDR3 is built from 15 residues. Trimming pared 5 bases from V and 5 bases from J, leaving 21 bases between. Germline lookup yields CDR1 SQVTM and CDR2 ANQGSEA. The CDR3 DNA is TGCAGCGTTCGGGTCGGGGGCAGGTTAGGAACTGAAGCTTTCTTT. Translating gives CSVRVGGRLGTEAFF.

This chain uses TRBV28 with TRBJ2-3; D remains unclear. V was pared by 5 bases and J by 6 bases, with 12 bases between. Germline V gene lookup returns CDR1 MDHEN and CDR2 SYDVKM. This CDR3 region has 13 residues. CDR3 in DNA: TGTGCCAGCAGTCTCCCCGAATTGGATACGCAGTATTTT. Its protein product is CASSLPELDTQYF.

The rearrangement uses TRBV14 and TRBJ1-3; D ambiguous. Trimming took 2 bases from V and 0 from J, leaving 14 bases between them. The length of the CDR3 is 17 residues. Germline V gene sequence: CDR1 SGHDN, CDR2 FVKESK. Here the CDR3 reads CASSQNTLFSSGNTIYF. DNA of the CDR3: TGTGCCAGCAGCCAAAATACCCTCTTTAGCTCTGGAAACACCATATATTTT.

The rearrangement links TRBV6-2 or TRBV6-3 to TRBJ1-1, with D possibly being TRBD1 (6 bases). This CDR3 is 16 amino acids long. Per germline, CDR1 MNHEY and CDR2 SVGEGT. The V and J ends lost 0 bases and 8 bases respectively, with 19 bases between them. The chain's CDR3 is CASSYSRRGRRGEAFF. The CDR3 nucleotides read TGTGCCAGCAGTTACTCGAGGCGGGGGCGCCGAGGAGAAGCTTTCTTT.

The chain is built from TRBV28 and TRBJ1-1, with TRBD1 matching 7 bases. V dropped 6 bases and J dropped 11; count of bases not matched to a gene: 12. The germline V gene encodes CDR1 MDHEN and CDR2 SYDVKM. This CDR3 comprises 13 residues. CDR3: CASRPTGSRRAFF. CDR3 DNA: TGTGCCAGCAGGCCGACAGGGTCTAGGCGGGCTTTCTTT.

This chain joins TRBV2 and TRBJ2-5; weak D call: TRBD2 (5 bases). Germline CDR1 SNHLY, CDR2 FYNNEI. V was shortened by 8 bases and J by 3 bases, with 10 bases between the two germline ends. The CDR3 has 12 residues. CDR3 in amino acids: CASLGREETQYF. DNA of the CDR3: TGTGCCAGCCTAGGGCGGGAAGAGACCCAGTACTTC.

The V and J genes are TRBV5-1 and TRBJ2-3, with D uncertain. From germline, CDR1 is SGHRS and CDR2 YFSETQ. CDR3 size: 14 residues. V lost 4 bases and J 5 bases, leaving 14 bases between the germline ends. Written as DNA, the CDR3 is TGCGCCAGCAGCCCTAACCAAGGCGGAGATACGCAGTATTTT. Translating gives CASSPNQGGDTQYF.